This record concerns one TCR beta chain sequence. Its antigen is not known. The data derive from a study of cytomegalovirus exposure and HLA in healthy donors. Study-wide background: As an earlier analysis found, around 190 million T cells yielded approximately 100 million unique TCR beta sequences. Findings and limits, study-wide: For most TCR beta V segments, an earlier analysis put the productive rate at about 87% or about 30% of the time.

The primer mix had 60 Vbeta and 13 Jbeta primers. Here immunoSEQ multiplex PCR was the method, and the copy in TCRdb shows in-frame clones only, minus some. The sample lists approximately 200,000 clones, 82% occurring once. The CDR3 spans 14 residues. With 3 bases clipped from V and 1 base from J, the junction kept 3 bases outside the gene matches. The germline CDR1 and CDR2 sequences are LNHDA and SQIVND (reference sequence). The receptor was derived from a boy aged 2-15 years in good health and CMV-seronegative. The chain joins TRBV19 to TRBJ2-7; TRBD1 aligns across 7 bases. The sample comprised PBMCs. CDR3 loop: CASSIRGSSYEQYF. The CDR3, as DNA: TGTGCCAGTAGTATCAGGGGGAGTTCCTACGAGCAGTACTTC.